The sequence of this T cell receptor (beta chain) was determined in a study of blood T cell repertoires in COVID-19. Study overall: Samples taken during acute and convalescent COVID-19 were collected in the United States, Italy and Spain.

Which cohort a participant joined came from the clinical history participants gave. The CDR3 is 13 amino acids. Germline V CDR1 and CDR2: SGHAT, FQNNGV. Trimming removed 3 bases at V and 1 base at J, with 6 bases between. A note on this clone: Other DNA sequences in this specimen translate into the identical CDR3.

As originally analysed: Using reference gene primer amplification, nucleated cell counts were estimated. Sequenced by immunoSEQ multiplex PCR; TCRdb stores in-frame clones only, minus some. The V and J calls and clone size were taken over from that table, and D and trimming were inferred from the DNA. The repertoire holds approximately 260,000 clones, about four fifths seen once, with approximately 3.6% in the top ten. The specimen sequenced was PBMCs or T cells enriched from blood (not recorded which). The clonotype originates from a man between 50 and 59 years old who had recovered from COVID-19. J is TRBJ1-1 and V is TRBV11-2; no clear D. The CDR3 region has the DNA TGTGCCAGCAGCTTGAGAGAGAACACTGAAGCTTTCTTT. Translating it yields CASSLRENTEAFF.